This T cell receptor (beta chain) was profiled in a study of control samples from healthy donors and cancer patients. CDR1 ENHRY and CDR2 SYGVKD come from the germline V gene. The CDR3 has 16 amino acids. V gave up 1 base and J gave up 7 bases, with 14 bases separating them. This table comes from immunoSEQ multiplex PCR, and its TCRdb copy is limited to in-frame clones, with some not included. The sample lists more than 120,000 clones, around 90% seen once, with about 3% in the top ten. V gene TRBV10-3 combines with J gene TRBJ1-6, with a weak D call TRBD1 (6 bases). Sequenced material: blood. This TCR was recovered from a man aged 25 to 45 in good health. CDR3 amino acids: CAISELVQGRNSPLHF. CDR3 DNA: TGTGCCATCAGTGAGTTGGTGCAGGGGCGGAATTCACCCCTCCACTTT.